These 26 T cell receptor beta chains originate from one sample sequenced in a study of T cells after yellow fever vaccination. TCRdb reprocessed the 5' RACE reads via MiXCR and lists one record per CDR3 protein. The sample lists 400,000 or so distinct CDR3 sequences; 11% were seen once. The sample here was PBMCs, taken on the day of the first yellow fever vaccination. The receptors originated from a man younger than 35 who received the YFV17D yellow fever vaccine.

This clonotype was recorded a few times. The gene calls are TRBV29-1 and TRBJ1-2; D is possibly TRBD1 (6 bases). V was cut by 4 bases and J by 4 bases, with 13 bases left in between. The CDR3 is 13 amino acids. CDR1 is SQVTM, CDR2 ANQGSEA, per germline. The DNA of the CDR3 is TGCAGCGTTGGGGGGGGCGCGGGCTATGGCTACACCTTC. This sequence encodes CSVGGGAGYGYTF.

The chain couples TRBV30 to TRBJ2-1; D uncertain. In germline, CDR1 is GTSNPN, CDR2 SVGIG (reference sequence). Trimming pared 2 bases from V and 2 bases from J, leaving 7 bases between. This CDR3 is built from 13 residues. DNA of the CDR3: TGTGCCTGGAGTCCCCAGGCCTACAATGAGCAGTTCTTC. Translating it yields CAWSPQAYNEQFF.

Only a few counts were recorded for this clonotype. The chain has TRBV12-3 or TRBV12-4 and TRBJ2-1; D gene unclear. CDR3 length: 14 amino acids. V shed 7 bases and J shed 0 bases, with 10 bases lying between them. In nucleotides, the CDR3 is TGTGCCAGCACGGAAAGTAGCTCCTACAATGAGCAGTTCTTC. It encodes CASTESSSYNEQFF.

The chain has TRBV4-3 and TRBJ1-2, with unresolved D. Trimming removed 1 base from V and 4 bases from J, with 10 bases in between. This CDR3 is built from 14 residues. The germline gives CDR1 LGHNA, CDR2 YSLEER. Here the CDR3 DNA reads TGCGCCAGCAGCCAAGTCGAGGGTAGCTATGGCTACACCTTC. This translates into CASSQVEGSYGYTF.

The chain employs TRBV6-1 and TRBJ2-1; 15 nucleotides align to TRBD2. This CDR3 comprises 18 residues. Germline V gene sequence: CDR1 MNHNS, CDR2 SASEGT. Trimming cost V 6 bases and J 4 bases; bases outside gene matches: 10. Written as DNA, the CDR3 is TGTGCCAGCAGCCAACCCGGACTAGCGGGGGGGGGATACAATGAGCAGTTCTTC. It encodes CASSQPGLAGGGYNEQFF.

The chain joins TRBV4-3 to TRBJ1-1, with a weak D call TRBD1 (6 bases). Germline loops: CDR1 LGHNA, CDR2 YSLEER. V gave up 4 bases and J gave up 5 bases, with 14 bases separating them. The CDR3 has 14 amino acids. CDR3 sequence: CASSPTTGRTEAFF. The DNA for the CDR3 is TGCGCCAGCAGCCCGACTACAGGGAGAACTGAAGCTTTCTTT.

This clonotype turned up a few times. The rearrangement links TRBV6-5 to TRBJ2-1, with TRBD2 identical over 8 bases. Looked up from germline, CDR1 is MNHEY and CDR2 is SVGAGI. V trimming: 6 bases; J trimming: 6 bases; junction bases outside the gene matches: 7. The CDR3 spans 14 residues. The CDR3 region is CASSRGGGGNEQFF. Here the CDR3 DNA reads TGTGCCAGCAGCCGGGGGGGGGGCGGCAATGAGCAGTTCTTC.

This clonotype was picked up a small number of times. The chain employs TRBV20-1 and TRBJ1-1; no definite D call. The CDR3 loop spans 13 amino acids. Germline assignment: CDR1 DFQATT and CDR2 SNEGSKA (reference sequence). Trimming took 2 bases from V and 2 from J, leaving 9 bases between them. CDR3 region: CSARSQLNTEAFF. In DNA form, the CDR3 reads TGCAGTGCTAGAAGCCAGCTTAACACTGAAGCTTTCTTT.

The rearrangement uses TRBV6-1 and TRBJ2-1; TRBD1 might be the D (5 bases). The CDR3 loop spans 14 amino acids. Trimming removed 6 bases from V and 10 bases from J, with 19 bases in between. Germline CDR1 and CDR2: MNHNS and SASEGT. The CDR3 DNA sequence: TGTGCCAGCAGACCTTTACTTAGGGGTATGGAGCAGTTCTTC. It specifies CASRPLLRGMEQFF.

V is TRBV7-2 and J is TRBJ1-5; 10 nucleotides agree with TRBD1. The CDR3 length is 16 residues. The ends lost 3 bases at V and 6 bases at J; junction bases unmatched: 8. In germline, CDR1 is SGHTA, CDR2 FQGNSA. CDR3 protein: CASSFFGTGDSQPQHF. The CDR3 DNA sequence: TGTGCCAGCAGCTTTTTCGGGACAGGGGACAGTCAGCCCCAGCATTTT.

This clonotype was detected only a few times. The rearrangement links TRBV5-1 to TRBJ2-1; 8 bases fit TRBD2. Germline CDR1 SGHRS, CDR2 YFSETQ. V lost 4 bases, J lost 9 bases, and 15 bases stayed unmatched. The CDR3 loop spans 16 amino acids. CDR3 bases: TGCGCCAGCAGCCCTGAACCGGGACTAGTACTCGGTGAGCAGTTCTTC. This encodes CASSPEPGLVLGEQFF.

This clonotype showed up just a few times. The chain couples TRBV9 to TRBJ2-2; weak D call: TRBD2 (7 bases). With 9 bases removed from V and 2 bases from J, the gap between germline ends came to 14 bases. Germline assignment: CDR1 SGDLS and CDR2 YYNGEE. The CDR3 is 14 residues long. The CDR3 DNA reads TGTGCCACGACGAGGGGGGGCAACACCGGGGAGCTGTTTTTT. It yields the protein CATTRGGNTGELFF.

This clonotype was found a few times. The rearrangement links TRBV4-1 to TRBJ2-5; no clear D gene. V shed 0 bases and J shed 7 bases, with 18 bases lying between them. The CDR3 runs 16 residues. Germline V gene lookup returns CDR1 MGHRA and CDR2 YSYEKL. The DNA of the CDR3 is TGCGCCAGCAGCCAAGATCCCGGACCAGGTCTTGCGACCCAGTACTTC. Translating it yields CASSQDPGPGLATQYF.

This clonotype was counted between two and nine times. The V call is TRBV2, the J call TRBJ2-5, with 8 bases that match TRBD1. Germline CDR1 SNHLY, CDR2 FYNNEI. V lost 10 bases, J lost 4 bases, and 8 bases stayed unmatched. The CDR3 runs 13 residues. The CDR3 reads CATGQGVIETQYF. CDR3 DNA: TGTGCCACCGGACAGGGTGTCATAGAGACCCAGTACTTC.

The chain combines TRBV5-1 with TRBJ1-6; no definite D call. This CDR3 comprises 14 residues. Deletions cut 3 bases from V and 3 bases from J, with 7 bases between. CDR1 is SGHRS and CDR2 is YFSETQ in the germline V gene. The CDR3 region has the DNA TGCGCCAGCAGCTGGTGGGACTATAATTCACCCCTCCACTTT. Residues: CASSWWDYNSPLHF.

In regard to this clonotype: One end of the junction does not line up with germline, which may come from a read error. The chain combines TRBV7-3 with TRBJ2-2; TRBD2 aligns across 13 bases. Germline V gives CDR1 SGHTA, CDR2 FQGTGA. This CDR3 contains 16 residues. CDR3: CASSLTSGGAPGELFF. CDR3 DNA: TGTGCCAGCAGCCTAACTAGCGGGGGGGCCCCCGGGGAGCTGTTTTTT.

The genes are TRBV20-1 and TRBJ2-2, with D maybe TRBD2 (5 bases). The germline gives CDR1 DFQATT, CDR2 SNEGSKA (reference sequence). Trimming took 4 bases from V and 0 from J, leaving 9 bases between them. CDR3 length: 14 amino acids. CDR3 DNA: TGCAGTGCTATGAGGGTCGCGAACACCGGGGAGCTGTTTTTT. As protein: CSAMRVANTGELFF.

The J gene is TRBJ2-2, the V gene TRBV7-9; D is uncertain. V was shortened by 5 bases and J by 2 bases, with 6 bases between the two germline ends. Germline V gives CDR1 SEHNR, CDR2 FQNEAQ (reference sequence). This CDR3 comprises 13 residues. DNA of the CDR3: TGTGCCAGCAGCGCCGACAACACCGGGGAGCTGTTTTTT. Its translation: CASSADNTGELFF.

This rearrangement joins TRBV7-2 to TRBJ2-7, with 10 bases identical to TRBD1. V lost 5 bases to trimming and J lost 2 bases; unmatched junction nucleotides: 12. Germline lookup yields CDR1 SGHTA and CDR2 FQGNSA. The CDR3 is 17 residues long. The CDR3, as DNA: TGTGCCAGCAGCCCCGGGACAGGGGCTCCGTCCCCCTACGAGCAGTACTTC. It is translated as CASSPGTGAPSPYEQYF.

The sample holds a few counts of this clonotype. The V gene is TRBV28, the J gene TRBJ2-1; TRBD2 agrees at 7 bases. Germline CDR1 reads MDHEN; CDR2 reads SYDVKM. This CDR3 spans 16 amino acids. The V and J ends lost 2 bases and 4 bases, in that order; junction bases with no gene match: 8. DNA of the CDR3: TGTGCCAGCAGTTTAGTGGGGGGGTCTAAGTACAATGAGCAGTTCTTC. Translation gives CASSLVGGSKYNEQFF.

The V and J genes are TRBV20-1 and TRBJ1-5; D is unresolved. CDR1 and CDR2 (germline): DFQATT, SNEGSKA (reference sequence). Deletions cut 7 bases from V and 7 bases from J, with 17 bases between. CDR3 length: 13 amino acids. The CDR3 sequence: CSVVRFSGQPQHF. The CDR3, as DNA: TGCAGTGTTGTACGCTTTTCGGGCCAGCCCCAGCATTTT.

This clonotype was seen a handful of times. The V call is TRBV15, the J call TRBJ2-5; 8 bases fit TRBD2. The germline CDR1 and CDR2 sequences are LNHNV and YYDKDF (reference sequence). This CDR3 has 14 amino acids. Trimming cost V 7 bases and J 2 bases; bases outside gene matches: 6. The CDR3 sequence: CATKKRGFQETQYF. CDR3 in DNA: TGTGCCACCAAGAAGCGGGGGTTTCAAGAGACCCAGTACTTC.

This clonotype was seen more than once but under ten times. The rearrangement uses TRBV12-3 or TRBV12-4 and TRBJ2-2, with 8 bases identical to TRBD2. This CDR3 region has 16 residues. The junction had 11 bases not matched to a gene; V was cut back by 6 bases and J by 5 bases. The CDR3 loop is CASSAGWRGVTGELFF. The CDR3 DNA follows: TGTGCCAGCAGCGCGGGATGGCGGGGGGTTACCGGGGAGCTGTTTTTT.

CDR3: CASSTGDVGAREQYV. The CDR3 bases are TGCGCCAGCAGCACAGGGGACGTAGGGGCTAGGGAGCAGTACGTC. V usage is TRBV5-1 and J usage is TRBJ2-7; 7 bases line up with TRBD1. J gave up 7 bases and V 4 bases, and 14 bases lay outside the gene matches. CDR1 and CDR2 (germline): SGHRS, YFSETQ. This CDR3 region has 15 residues.

The CDR3 DNA sequence: TGTGCCAGCAGTTACGCAGGGATGACTCAAGGATCTGAAGCTTTCTTT. Amino acids: CASSYAGMTQGSEAFF. The chain uses TRBV6-5 and TRBJ1-1; TRBD1 is a possible D gene (5 bases). The CDR3 length is 16 residues. V was clipped by 2 bases and J by 6 bases, with 19 bases between them. Germline CDR1 and CDR2: MNHEY and SVGAGI.

This clonotype has a count of ten or more. V and J are TRBV7-2 and TRBJ2-5; 7 bases match TRBD2. V shed 4 bases and J 2 bases; nucleotides not matched to a gene: 4. There are 14 residues in the CDR3. Germline V CDR1 and CDR2: SGHTA, FQGNSA. This CDR3 is CASSYSGSQETQYF. The CDR3 DNA follows: TGTGCCAGCAGCTATAGCGGGTCTCAAGAGACCCAGTACTTC.